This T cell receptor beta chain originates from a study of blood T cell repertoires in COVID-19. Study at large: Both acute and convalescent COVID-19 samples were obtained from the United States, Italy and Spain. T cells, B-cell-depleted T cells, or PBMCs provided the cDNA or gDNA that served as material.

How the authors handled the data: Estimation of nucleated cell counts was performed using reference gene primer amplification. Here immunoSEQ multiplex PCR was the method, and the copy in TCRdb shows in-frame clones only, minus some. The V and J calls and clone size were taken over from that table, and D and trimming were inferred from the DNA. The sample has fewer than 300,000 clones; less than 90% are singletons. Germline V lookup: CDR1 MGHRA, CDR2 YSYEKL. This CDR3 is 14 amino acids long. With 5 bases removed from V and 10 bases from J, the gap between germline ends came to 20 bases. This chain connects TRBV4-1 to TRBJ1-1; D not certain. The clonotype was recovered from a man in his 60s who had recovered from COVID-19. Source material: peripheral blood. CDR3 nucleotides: TGCGCCAGCAGCGCCCGGGATTTACAACGCGGAGCTTTCTTT. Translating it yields CASSARDLQRGAFF.